This entry lists 10 T cell receptor beta chains sequenced from one sample in a study of cytomegalovirus exposure and HLA in healthy donors. 13 Jbeta primers and 60 Vbeta primers were used for the PCR. Here immunoSEQ multiplex PCR was the method, and the copy in TCRdb shows in-frame clones only, minus some. Here the sample spans some 200,000 clones, more than 75% being singletons. The sequenced material came from PBMCs. The receptors here all came from a woman between 50 and 59 years old in good health and CMV-seropositive.

The chain couples TRBV6-6 to TRBJ1-1; 8 nucleotides line up with TRBD1. With V trimmed by 5 bases and J by 6 bases, 5 bases remained unmatched. Per the germline V gene, CDR1 is MNHNY and CDR2 is SVGAGI (reference sequence). The CDR3 has 13 amino acids. The CDR3 spells CASSARTGPEAFF. CDR3 nucleotides: TGTGCCAGCAGTGCTAGGACAGGGCCTGAAGCTTTCTTT.

This chain links TRBV6-6 with TRBJ1-2; D is unresolved. V gave up 2 bases and J gave up 7 bases, with 11 bases separating them. Germline V gene data show CDR1 as MNHNY and CDR2 as SVGAGI (reference sequence). The CDR3 is 13 amino acids. The DNA for the CDR3 is TGTGCCAGCAGTTACAGGGCAGGAGGTGGCTACACCTTC. It specifies CASSYRAGGGYTF.

The chain recombines TRBV6-6 with TRBJ1-1; D gene uncertain. There are 14 residues in the CDR3. Trimming removed 6 bases from V and 1 base from J, with 12 bases in between. Germline loops: CDR1 MNHNY, CDR2 SVGAGI (reference sequence). In DNA form, the CDR3 reads TGTGCCAGCAGCCCCCCGGCAGGGAACACTGAAGCTTTCTTT. Residues: CASSPPAGNTEAFF.

V usage is TRBV27 and J usage is TRBJ2-5; a possible D gene is TRBD2 (6 bases). This CDR3 region has 17 residues. In germline, CDR1 is MNHEY, CDR2 SMNVEV (reference sequence). V was clipped by 5 bases and J by 1 base, with 20 bases between them. Here the CDR3 DNA reads TGTGCCAGCAGTCTTACATGGGGACGGCGGGGCCAAGAGACCCAGTACTTC. Protein product: CASSLTWGRRGQETQYF.

The J gene is TRBJ2-1, the V gene TRBV9; the match to TRBD2 covers 7 bases. The CDR3 is made up of 14 amino acids. Unmatched junction bases numbered 4, after V lost 2 bases and J lost 5 bases. Germline V gene sequence: CDR1 SGDLS, CDR2 YYNGEE. CDR3 protein: CASSVRGENNEQFF. CDR3 sequence (DNA): TGTGCCAGCAGCGTCCGGGGGGAAAACAATGAGCAGTTCTTC.

This clone has a single count. This chain uses TRBV5-1 with TRBJ2-5; 8 bases map to TRBD2. The J segment lost 1 base and the V segment lost 1 base, leaving 6 bases of the junction unmatched. The CDR3 is made up of 16 amino acids. In germline, CDR1 is SGHRS, CDR2 YFSETQ. In DNA form, the CDR3 reads TGCGCCAGCAGCTTGTCCGCTACTAGCGGCCAAGAGACCCAGTACTTC. It translates to CASSLSATSGQETQYF.

The table lists this clone with a few counts. The chain uses TRBV4-2 and TRBJ2-7, with 7 bases lining up with TRBD2. This CDR3 has 15 residues. The germline CDR1 and CDR2 sequences are LGHNA and YNFKEQ. V shed 0 bases and J 0 bases; nucleotides not matched to a gene: 2. This CDR3 reads CASSQERGSSYEQYF. CDR3 bases: TGTGCCAGCAGCCAAGAGCGGGGGAGCTCCTACGAGCAGTACTTC.

The chain employs TRBV4-1 and TRBJ2-1, with TRBD2 as a possible D gene (5 bases). CDR3 length equals 17 residues. CDR1 and CDR2 from the germline V gene are MGHRA and YSYEKL. Trimming pared 0 bases from V and 0 bases from J, leaving 12 bases between. Here the CDR3 reads CASSQERATVSYNEQFF. The CDR3 DNA is TGCGCCAGCAGCCAAGAGAGGGCCACCGTCTCCTACAATGAGCAGTTCTTC.

V and J are TRBV6-5 and TRBJ2-3, with D perhaps matching TRBD2 (6 bases). Trimming shortened V by 1 base and J by 4 bases, and 9 bases separated the two germline ends. Per germline, CDR1 MNHEY and CDR2 SVGAGI. CDR3 size: 14 residues. The CDR3 protein is CASSYFGEADTQYF. In DNA, the CDR3 is TGTGCCAGCAGTTACTTTGGGGAGGCAGATACGCAGTATTTT.

This rearrangement joins TRBV14 to TRBJ2-2; D not resolved. This CDR3 is 13 amino acids long. V shed 3 bases and J shed 5 bases, with 7 bases lying between them. The germline V gene has CDR1 SGHDN and CDR2 FVKESK. The DNA for the CDR3 is TGTGCCAGCAGCCACCAGGCAACCGGGGAGCTGTTTTTT. Protein product: CASSHQATGELFF.